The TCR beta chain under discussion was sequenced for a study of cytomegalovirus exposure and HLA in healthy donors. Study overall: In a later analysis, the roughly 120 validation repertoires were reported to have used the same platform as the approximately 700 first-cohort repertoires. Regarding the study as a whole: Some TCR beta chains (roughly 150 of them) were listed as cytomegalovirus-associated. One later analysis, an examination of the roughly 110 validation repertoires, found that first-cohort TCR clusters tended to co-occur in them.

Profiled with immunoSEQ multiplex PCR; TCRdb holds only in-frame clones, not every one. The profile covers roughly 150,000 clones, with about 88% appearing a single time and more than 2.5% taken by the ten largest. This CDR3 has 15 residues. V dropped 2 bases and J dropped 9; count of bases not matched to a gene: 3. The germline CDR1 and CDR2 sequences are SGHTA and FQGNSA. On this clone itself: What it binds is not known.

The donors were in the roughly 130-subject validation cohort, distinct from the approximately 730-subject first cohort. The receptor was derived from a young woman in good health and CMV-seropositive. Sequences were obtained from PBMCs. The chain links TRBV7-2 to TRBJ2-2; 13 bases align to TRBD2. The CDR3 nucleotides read TGTGCCAGCAGCTTAAGGACTAGCGGGAGCTGGGAGCTGTTTTTT. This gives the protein CASSLRTSGSWELFF.